Given below is one T cell receptor beta chain in context. Primers: 60 Vbeta forward and 13 Jbeta reverse. Assay used: immunoSEQ multiplex PCR; TCRdb lists only in-frame clones, some missing. This table has about 77,000 clones, approximately 71% appearing once. The CDR3 sequence is 14 residues long. V shed 5 bases and J 5 bases; nucleotides not matched to a gene: 3. Germline V gives CDR1 MDHEN, CDR2 SYDVKM. This record comes from a study of cytomegalovirus exposure and HLA in healthy donors. The clonotype comes from a middle-aged woman in good health and CMV-seronegative. The chain has TRBV28 and TRBJ1-4; 9 nucleotides agree with TRBD1. Sample: PBMCs. CDR3 sequence: CASSRQGVNEKLFF. CDR3 nucleotide sequence: TGTGCCAGCAGTCGACAGGGGGTGAATGAAAAACTGTTTTTT.